What follows are 29 T cell receptor beta chains derived from one specimen sequenced in a study of T cell responses to AZD1222 COVID-19 vaccine. The repertoire was sequenced with immunoSEQ multiplex PCR; TCRdb's copy has only in-frame clones and lacks some. The sample has about 100,000 clones, about 90% seen once. The material sequenced was peripheral blood, taken on day 0 of MenACWY control vaccination. Receptor source: an adult in good health.

The V and J genes are TRBV19 and TRBJ1-5; D ambiguous. V lost 6 bases and J lost 8, with 14 bases in between. CDR3 length equals 13 residues. The V gene's germline CDR1 is LNHDA and CDR2 SQIVND (reference sequence). CDR3 sequence reads: CASSLSWVKPQHF. Here the CDR3 DNA reads TGTGCCAGTAGCTTGTCTTGGGTGAAGCCCCAGCATTTT.

The V gene is TRBV12-5, the J gene TRBJ2-1; 9 bases line up with TRBD2. The CDR3 sequence is 17 residues long. The germline V gene encodes CDR1 LGHNT and CDR2 FRNRAP. Trimming cost V 1 base and J 4 bases; bases outside gene matches: 8. CDR3 protein: CASGLGLQAGGYNEQFF. Here the CDR3 DNA reads TGTGCTAGTGGTTTGGGCCTCCAAGCGGGAGGTTACAATGAGCAGTTCTTC.

CDR3 bases: TGTGCCAGCAGCCTTGGACGAAACACCGGGGAGCTGTTTTTT. Residues: CASSLGRNTGELFF. The V call is TRBV5-4, the J call TRBJ2-2; D is ambiguous. The CDR3 extends over 14 amino acids. CDR1 is SGHNT and CDR2 is YYREEE in the germline V gene (reference sequence). The V gene lost 4 bases and the J gene lost 2 bases, with 9 bases spanning the gap. Together with reference TRBV5-4 and TRBJ2-2, the CDR3 gives the full variable domain: ETGVTQSPTHLIKTRGQQVTLRCSSQSGHNTVSWYQQALGQGPQFIFQYYREEENGRGNFPPRFSGLQFPNYSSELNVNALELDDSALYLCASSLGRNTGELFFGEGSRLTVL.

This rearrangement joins TRBV7-2 to TRBJ2-1, with TRBD2 as a possible D gene (5 bases). Trimming left V 1 base short and J 7 bases short, with 17 bases between. CDR3 length: 16 residues. Germline values: CDR1 SGHTA, CDR2 FQGNSA. In nucleotides, the CDR3 is TGTGCCAGCAGCTTAGTGGGAGTTCCAAGCCAGAATGAGCAGTTCTTC. Translation gives CASSLVGVPSQNEQFF.

The rearrangement uses TRBV30 and TRBJ1-4; D is ambiguous. Germline CDR1 GTSNPN, CDR2 SVGIG (reference sequence). The V and J ends lost 5 bases and 8 bases respectively, with 12 bases between them. This CDR3 region has 12 residues. The CDR3 sequence is CAWERSREKLFF. The CDR3 DNA reads TGTGCCTGGGAGAGGTCGAGGGAAAAACTGTTTTTT. Full variable domain (outside the CDR3, taken from reference TRBV30 and TRBJ1-4): SQTIHQWPATLVQPVGSPLSLECTVEGTSNPNLYWYRQAAGRGLQLLFYSVGIGQISSEVPQNLSASRPQDRQFILSSKKLLLSDSGFYLCAWERSREKLFFGSGTQLSVL.

The V and J genes are TRBV28 and TRBJ1-2; possible D gene TRBD1, 5 bases. Trimming pared 3 bases from V and 6 bases from J, leaving 11 bases between. Germline assignment: CDR1 MDHEN and CDR2 SYDVKM. The CDR3 contains 13 residues. The CDR3 sequence is CASSFSWGDGYTF. The CDR3 bases are TGTGCCAGCAGTTTTAGTTGGGGGGATGGCTACACCTTC.

The chain joins TRBV7-9 to TRBJ1-4, with TRBD1 matching over 7 bases. This CDR3 has 15 residues. The trim removed 1 base at V and 8 bases at J, leaving 7 bases unmatched. Germline values: CDR1 SEHNR, CDR2 FQNEAQ (reference sequence). DNA of the CDR3: TGTGCCAGCAGCTTAGAAGGGGGCGCGTGGGAAAAACTGTTTTTT. The encoded protein is CASSLEGGAWEKLFF.

This clone was found once. The chain joins TRBV5-1 to TRBJ1-4; the D gene is possibly TRBD1 (5 bases). Germline lookup yields CDR1 SGHRS and CDR2 YFSETQ. The CDR3 spans 15 residues. Trimming stripped 0 bases from V and 0 bases from J, with 6 bases between. The CDR3 protein is CASSLAGTTNEKLFF. Written as DNA, the CDR3 is TGCGCCAGCAGCTTGGCAGGGACAACTAATGAAAAACTGTTTTTT.

The chain carries TRBV19 and TRBJ1-5; 11 bases agree with TRBD1. The CDR3 totals 15 residues. CDR1 and CDR2 (germline): LNHDA, SQIVND (reference sequence). V trimming: 9 bases; J trimming: 7 bases; junction bases outside the gene matches: 11. CDR3 sequence (DNA): TGTGCCAGAGACGGGACAGGGGGTCTGTGGCAGCCCCAGCATTTT. This translates into CARDGTGGLWQPQHF.

The CDR3 protein is CASSQGNYGYTF. The CDR3 bases are TGTGCCAGCAGCCAGGGAAACTATGGCTACACCTTC. The genes are TRBV6-2 or TRBV6-3 and TRBJ1-2, with a weak D call TRBD1 (5 bases). Germline CDR1 reads MNHEY; CDR2 reads SVGEGT. The length of the CDR3 is 12 residues. The V end lost 6 bases, the J end lost 2 bases, and 7 bases lay between the germline ends.

The chain recombines TRBV5-1 with TRBJ1-1, with TRBD1 as a possible D gene (5 bases). The V gene lost 4 bases and the J gene lost 11 bases, with 15 bases spanning the gap. CDR1 SGHRS and CDR2 YFSETQ come from the germline V gene. The CDR3 consists of 12 residues. The chain's CDR3 is CASSLRDGGAFF. The CDR3 DNA reads TGCGCCAGCAGCCTCCGGGACGGCGGGGCTTTCTTT. Variable domain in full (rest from reference TRBV5-1 and TRBJ1-1): KAGVTQTPRYLIKTRGQQVTLSCSPISGHRSVSWYQQTPGQGLQFLFEYFSETQRNKGNFPGRFSGRQFSNSRSEMNVSTLELGDSALYLCASSLRDGGAFFGQGTRLTVV.

The chain uses TRBV7-2 and TRBJ1-1; 10 bases align to TRBD1. Trimming removed 1 base from V and 6 bases from J; junction bases left unmatched: 17. There are 19 residues in the CDR3. Germline lookup yields CDR1 SGHTA and CDR2 FQGNSA. CDR3 coding DNA: TGTGCCAGCAGCTTAGGGCCACCCCCGTCCCGGGACAGGGGTGCTGAAGCTTTCTTT. Translating gives CASSLGPPPSRDRGAEAFF.

The chain is built from TRBV5-1 and TRBJ2-3, with 8 bases fitting TRBD2. The CDR3 sequence is 15 residues long. V lost 2 bases, J lost 3 bases, and 5 bases stayed unmatched. CDR1 and CDR2 from the germline V gene are SGHRS and YFSETQ. The CDR3 protein is CASSFDSGSTDTQYF. The CDR3 coding sequence is TGCGCCAGCAGCTTTGACAGCGGGAGTACAGATACGCAGTATTTT. Based on the CDR3 plus reference TRBV5-1 and TRBJ2-3, the full variable domain is KAGVTQTPRYLIKTRGQQVTLSCSPISGHRSVSWYQQTPGQGLQFLFEYFSETQRNKGNFPGRFSGRQFSNSRSEMNVSTLELGDSALYLCASSFDSGSTDTQYFGPGTRLTVL.

This clone has only a few counts. Here the CDR3 reads CAWSKGQGRVGEAFF. DNA of the CDR3: TGTGCCTGGAGTAAAGGACAGGGGCGGGTCGGTGAAGCTTTCTTT. The chain employs TRBV30 and TRBJ1-1; TRBD1 matches 9 bases. Germline CDR1 and CDR2: GTSNPN and SVGIG (reference sequence). The CDR3 runs 15 residues. V trimming: 2 bases; J trimming: 7 bases; junction bases outside the gene matches: 11.

The count of this clone is one. The chain carries TRBV30 and TRBJ1-1; D gene unclear. Germline V gene data show CDR1 as GTSNPN and CDR2 as SVGIG (reference sequence). V was shortened by 4 bases and J by 2 bases, with 8 bases between the two germline ends. The CDR3 extends over 12 amino acids. CDR3 DNA sequence: TGTGCCTGGACCTCCAAAAACACTGAAGCTTTCTTT. Protein sequence: CAWTSKNTEAFF.

V usage is TRBV2 and J usage is TRBJ2-5; 11 bases align to TRBD2. This CDR3 comprises 16 residues. The trim removed 4 bases at V and 5 bases at J, leaving 9 bases unmatched. CDR1 and CDR2 (germline): SNHLY, FYNNEI. CDR3 sequence reads: CASSVSSGGRWETQYF. In nucleotides, the CDR3 is TGTGCCAGCAGTGTGTCTAGCGGGGGGCGTTGGGAGACCCAGTACTTC. The whole variable domain, filled in from reference TRBV2 and TRBJ2-5, reads EPEVTQTPSHQVTQMGQEVILRCVPISNHLYFYWYRQILGQKVEFLVSFYNNEISEKSEIFDDQFSVERPDGSNFTLKIRSTKLEDSAMYFCASSVSSGGRWETQYFGPGTRLLVL.

In the case of this clone: The same CDR3 arises from other DNA sequences in this sample as well. V gene TRBV6-2 or TRBV6-3 combines with J gene TRBJ2-3; no clear D. The CDR3 length is 12 residues. Germline V gene data show CDR1 as MNHEY and CDR2 as SVGEGT. V was clipped by 0 bases and J by 6 bases, with 4 bases between them. The DNA for the CDR3 is TGTGCCAGCAGTTACTCTAAGGATACGCAGTATTTT. Its protein is CASSYSKDTQYF.

The chain uses TRBV5-4 and TRBJ2-3; TRBD2 aligns across 11 bases. This CDR3 region has 15 residues. CDR1 SGHNT and CDR2 YYREEE come from the germline V gene (reference sequence). The junction had 4 bases not matched to a gene; V was cut back by 2 bases and J by 5 bases. CDR3 nucleotides: TGTGCCAGCAGCTTTGAGACTAGCGGGAAAGATACGCAGTATTTT. Translating gives CASSFETSGKDTQYF. Based on the CDR3 plus reference TRBV5-4 and TRBJ2-3, the full variable domain is ETGVTQSPTHLIKTRGQQVTLRCSSQSGHNTVSWYQQALGQGPQFIFQYYREEENGRGNFPPRFSGLQFPNYSSELNVNALELDDSALYLCASSFETSGKDTQYFGPGTRLTVL.

The chain combines TRBV10-3 with TRBJ2-3; TRBD1 matches at 9 bases. V lost 4 bases to trimming and J lost 4 bases; unmatched junction nucleotides: 12. The germline gives CDR1 ENHRY, CDR2 SYGVKD. The CDR3 extends over 17 amino acids. The CDR3 DNA reads as TGTGCCATCAGTGCAACGTTCCGGGACAGGGTTTCAGATACGCAGTATTTT. Protein: CAISATFRDRVSDTQYF.

This chain links TRBV5-1 with TRBJ1-1; no firm D call. Germline assignment: CDR1 SGHRS and CDR2 YFSETQ. Trimming took off 6 bases at V and 0 bases at J, with 21 bases between the two ends. The CDR3 sequence is 17 residues long. The CDR3, as DNA: TGCGCCAGCAACTCCGAACAGACAATCCCCCTGAACACTGAAGCTTTCTTT. Amino acids: CASNSEQTIPLNTEAFF.

The chain employs TRBV7-9 and TRBJ2-7; D tentatively fits TRBD1 or TRBD2 (6 bases each). Trimming left V 0 bases short and J 6 bases short, with 18 bases between. This CDR3 comprises 16 residues. Per the germline V gene, CDR1 is SEHNR and CDR2 is FQNEAQ (reference sequence). CDR3 region: CASSLAEFGGLGEQYF. The CDR3 region has the DNA TGTGCCAGCAGCTTAGCTGAATTTGGGGGGCTCGGCGAGCAGTACTTC.

V is TRBV19 and J is TRBJ1-1; D might be TRBD1 (6 bases). There are 15 residues in the CDR3. Between the trimmed V and J ends, which lost 9 bases and 5 bases, there was a span of 22 bases. Germline CDR1 and CDR2: LNHDA and SQIVND (reference sequence). CDR3 sequence: CASQVQGSIATEAFF. The CDR3 DNA is TGTGCCAGCCAGGTCCAGGGGTCCATCGCTACTGAAGCTTTCTTT.

The chain carries TRBV6-5 and TRBJ1-5; D is uncertain. Germline loops: CDR1 MNHEY, CDR2 SVGAGI. Trimming stripped 6 bases from V and 4 bases from J, with 16 bases between. The CDR3 has 15 residues. The CDR3 region has the DNA TGTGCCAGCAGCCCGTCAGCAGGCCGAAATCAGCCCCAGCATTTT. It encodes CASSPSAGRNQPQHF.

CDR3 sequence: CASSQDLAGVETQYF. The CDR3 DNA follows: TGCGCCAGCAGCCAAGACCTAGCGGGGGTAGAGACCCAGTACTTC. The gene calls are TRBV4-1 and TRBJ2-5, with 10 bases aligning to TRBD2. The CDR3 sequence is 15 residues long. CDR1 is MGHRA and CDR2 is YSYEKL in the germline V gene. V was clipped by 0 bases and J by 4 bases; unmatched bases: 2.

The chain recombines TRBV19 with TRBJ1-6; D not resolved. V lost 2 bases and J lost 8, with 4 bases in between. The CDR3 spans 12 residues. Per germline, CDR1 LNHDA and CDR2 SQIVND (reference sequence). CDR3 DNA sequence: TGTGCCAGTAGTATAAAAGATTCACCCCTCCACTTT. Its protein product is CASSIKDSPLHF.

The chain combines TRBV5-5 with TRBJ1-5; 10 positions agree with TRBD1. The CDR3 is made up of 17 amino acids. The trim removed 0 bases at V and 3 bases at J, leaving 6 bases unmatched. The germline V gene has CDR1 SGHKS and CDR2 YYEKEE (reference sequence). The CDR3 DNA reads as TGTGCCAGCAGCTTGGCCCCGGGACAGGGGAACAATCAGCCCCAGCATTTT. This translates into CASSLAPGQGNNQPQHF. The full variable domain, rest sourced from reference TRBV5-5 and TRBJ1-5, is DAGVTQSPTHLIKTRGQQVTLRCSPISGHKSVSWYQQVLGQGPQFIFQYYEKEERGRGNFPDRFSARQFPNYSSELNVNALLLGDSALYLCASSLAPGQGNNQPQHFGDGTRLSIL.

The V gene is TRBV2, the J gene TRBJ1-1; D gene ambiguous. Germline loops: CDR1 SNHLY, CDR2 FYNNEI. CDR3 length: 14 residues. Trimming removed 5 bases from V and 5 bases from J, with 15 bases in between. The CDR3 protein is CASSSMVVRTEAFF. The CDR3 nucleotides read TGTGCCAGCAGTTCGATGGTGGTGAGGACTGAAGCTTTCTTT.

The V gene is TRBV6-6, the J gene TRBJ1-4; possible D gene TRBD1, 5 bases. The CDR3 has 15 residues. Looked up from germline, CDR1 is MNHNY and CDR2 is SVGAGI (reference sequence). V dropped 2 bases and J dropped 7 bases, with 14 bases sitting between them. The CDR3 protein is CASSYGTQASEKLFF. CDR3 in DNA: TGTGCCAGCAGTTACGGTACACAGGCGAGTGAAAAACTGTTTTTT.

The chain employs TRBV5-1 and TRBJ1-4, with D unclear. This CDR3 is built from 13 residues. Germline V gives CDR1 SGHRS, CDR2 YFSETQ. The ends were cut back, 0 bases at V and 10 bases at J, with 10 bases in the middle. In nucleotides, the CDR3 is TGCGCCAGCAGCTTGGACACCGGGGTAAAACTGTTTTTT. Its translation: CASSLDTGVKLFF.